The 19 T cell receptor beta chains below all came from one sample that was sequenced in a study of metastatic and nonmetastatic thyroid tumors (dated by TCRdb to the early 2020s). Libraries were constructed by PCR. Sequencing used an Illumina HiSeq 4000. TCRdb reanalyzed the raw reads on its own, using fastp at Q25 for trimming and MiXCR for clone calling, and kept in-frame beta chains. This sample gives roughly 22,000 clones in total; 30% to 40% of them show up just once. The top ten clones comprise about 24% of the sample. No patient had received any treatment before thyroid surgery. Sequencing was carried out using blood. The origin of the receptors is a male donor with papillary thyroid cancer or a benign thyroid nodule (not recorded which). Some clones in this sample may be carry-over from other donors' samples.

This clone was counted many times. This chain uses TRBV29-1 with TRBJ2-5; tentatively, D is TRBD1 (5 bases). V was trimmed by 4 bases and J by 6 bases, leaving 18 bases between them. The CDR3 is 14 amino acids. Germline V lookup: CDR1 SQVTM, CDR2 ANQGSEA. CDR3 region: CSVAPLGLVQTQYF. CDR3 in DNA: TGCAGCGTTGCTCCACTGGGGCTTGTCCAGACCCAGTACTTC. Filled out from reference TRBV29-1 and TRBJ2-5, the complete variable domain reads SAVISQKPSRDICQRGTSLTIQCQVDSQVTMMFWYRQQPGQSLTLIATANQGSEATYESGFVIDKFPISRPNLTFSTLTVSNMSPEDSSIYLCSVAPLGLVQTQYFGPGTRLLVL.

The chain joins TRBV6-2 or TRBV6-3 to TRBJ2-1; tentative D call: TRBD1 (7 bases). This CDR3 is built from 18 residues. The germline V gene encodes CDR1 MNHEY and CDR2 SVGEGT. Trimming shortened V by 3 bases and J by 4 bases, and 22 bases separated the two germline ends. The CDR3 is CASSYEPPSRGAYNEQFF. CDR3 nucleotides: TGTGCCAGCAGTTATGAGCCCCCGTCCAGGGGGGCTTACAATGAGCAGTTCTTC.

This clone has a handful of counts. V usage is TRBV27 and J usage is TRBJ2-2; a possible D gene is TRBD2 (7 bases). The CDR3 runs to 15 residues. The V gene's germline CDR1 is MNHEY and CDR2 SMNVEV (reference sequence). The V end was cut by 7 bases, the J end by 0 bases, with 12 bases between. The CDR3 sequence is CASTFGGPNTGELFF. CDR3 bases: TGTGCCAGCACCTTCGGGGGGCCGAACACCGGGGAGCTGTTTTTT.

This clone was picked up one time. The rearrangement joins TRBV30 to TRBJ2-3, with 7 bases matching TRBD2. CDR1 GTSNPN and CDR2 SVGIG come from the germline V gene (reference sequence). This CDR3 comprises 14 residues. V lost 7 bases, J lost 1 base, and 8 bases stayed unmatched. The CDR3 DNA sequence: TGTGCCTTGTCCCGGGGGGAGGGCACAGATACGCAGTATTTT. Residues: CALSRGEGTDTQYF.

The rearrangement links TRBV6-1 to TRBJ1-1; 7 bases match TRBD1. Germline V gives CDR1 MNHNS, CDR2 SASEGT. Trimming at V came to 8 bases and at J to 4 bases, leaving 13 bases not matched to a gene. The CDR3 is 15 residues long. The CDR3 region is CASVEAAGGSTEAFF. Here the CDR3 DNA reads TGTGCCAGCGTCGAAGCCGCAGGGGGGAGCACTGAAGCTTTCTTT.

By share, this clone counts as medium-sized. The CDR3 loop is CSAVHRGSNTGELFF. The CDR3 region has the DNA TGCAGTGCAGTACACAGGGGGTCTAACACCGGGGAGCTGTTTTTT. The rearrangement links TRBV20-1 to TRBJ2-2, with 8 bases identical to TRBD1. The ends lost 6 bases at V and 2 bases at J; junction bases unmatched: 8. CDR3 size: 15 residues. CDR1 is DFQATT and CDR2 is SNEGSKA in the germline V gene (reference sequence).

This clone was found many times. Within the sample, other DNA sequences also encode this same CDR3. The chain employs TRBV2 and TRBJ2-1; D remains ambiguous. The germline V gene has CDR1 SNHLY and CDR2 FYNNEI. Trimming pared 8 bases from V and 6 bases from J, leaving 14 bases between. This CDR3 has 13 amino acids. For the CDR3, the DNA is TGTGCCAGCTCCCCGGGTTACTCCAATGAGCAGTTCTTC. This translates into CASSPGYSNEQFF.

This clone was seen a few times. This rearrangement joins TRBV6-1 to TRBJ1-2; TRBD1 matches at 7 bases. V was clipped by 5 bases and J by 8 bases; unmatched bases: 14. The CDR3 consists of 15 residues. Germline V CDR1 and CDR2: MNHNS, SASEGT. In DNA, the CDR3 is TGTGCCAGCAGTCAAACCCGGGACAGTTTAAGAGGCTACACCTTC. This codes for CASSQTRDSLRGYTF.

This clone is medium-sized by share. V usage is TRBV19 and J usage is TRBJ2-7; D unresolved. Germline CDR1 LNHDA, CDR2 SQIVND (reference sequence). V dropped 3 bases and J dropped 2 bases, with 8 bases sitting between them. The CDR3 contains 13 residues. In DNA, the CDR3 is TGTGCCAGTAGTATGAGGTGGGCCTACGAGCAGTACTTC. The encoded protein is CASSMRWAYEQYF.

In this sample, this clone is medium-sized. The J gene is TRBJ2-7, the V gene TRBV20-1; 12 nucleotides agree with TRBD2. The germline gives CDR1 DFQATT, CDR2 SNEGSKA (reference sequence). With 4 bases clipped from V and 6 bases from J, the junction kept 7 bases outside the gene matches. The length of the CDR3 is 14 residues. The CDR3 region has the DNA TGCAGTGCTAAGCCGACTAGCGGGAGCGTCGAGCAGTACTTC. This gives the protein CSAKPTSGSVEQYF.

V and J are TRBV6-1 and TRBJ2-7, with D possibly matching TRBD1 (6 bases). The ends were cut back, 2 bases at V and 3 bases at J, with 14 bases in the middle. The CDR3 totals 15 residues. Per the germline V gene, CDR1 is MNHNS and CDR2 is SASEGT. The chain's CDR3 is CASSEYAGADYEQYF. CDR3 nucleotides: TGTGCCAGCAGTGAATACGCAGGGGCTGACTACGAGCAGTACTTC.

This chain joins TRBV4-1 and TRBJ2-7, with 7 bases fitting TRBD2. The germline V gene encodes CDR1 MGHRA and CDR2 YSYEKL. This CDR3 is built from 14 residues. The ends lost 4 bases at V and 3 bases at J; junction bases unmatched: 6. The CDR3 is CASSRSGIDYEQYF. In DNA form, the CDR3 reads TGCGCCAGCAGCCGCAGCGGGATAGACTACGAGCAGTACTTC.

Sample share makes this clone medium-sized. The rearrangement links TRBV19 to TRBJ1-5; the D gene is possibly TRBD1 (6 bases). This CDR3 is 17 amino acids long. Germline V gives CDR1 LNHDA, CDR2 SQIVND (reference sequence). With 0 bases removed from V and 6 bases from J, the gap between germline ends came to 18 bases. CDR3 DNA sequence: TGTGCCAGTAGTATAGACCTAAAAGGGGGGAATAGTCAGCCCCAGCATTTT. This encodes CASSIDLKGGNSQPQHF.

This clone was picked up a small number of times. The V call is TRBV6-1, the J call TRBJ2-7; a possible D gene is TRBD2 (6 bases). CDR1 and CDR2 from the germline V gene are MNHNS and SASEGT. Trimming removed 6 bases from V and 0 bases from J, with 15 bases in between. This CDR3 spans 15 amino acids. The DNA of the CDR3 is TGTGCCAGCAGCCCCGGGGAGGCCGTCTCCTACGAGCAGTACTTC. This encodes CASSPGEAVSYEQYF.

The chain recombines TRBV6-1 with TRBJ1-2; D perhaps matches TRBD1 (5 bases). CDR3 length: 14 amino acids. V dropped 1 base and J dropped 6 bases, with 12 bases sitting between them. Looked up from germline, CDR1 is MNHNS and CDR2 is SASEGT. CDR3 sequence (DNA): TGTGCCAGCAGTGAAGAGTGGGGGGGACATGGCTACACCTTC. Its translation: CASSEEWGGHGYTF.

This clone rates as medium-sized (0.01 to 0.1%). This chain links TRBV6-2 or TRBV6-3 with TRBJ1-5; TRBD1 is a possible D gene (5 bases). Per germline, CDR1 MNHEY and CDR2 SVGEGT. The CDR3 extends over 14 amino acids. Trimming shortened V by 5 bases and J by 7 bases, and 15 bases separated the two germline ends. The CDR3: CASSGGGAGQPQHF. In DNA, the CDR3 is TGTGCCAGCAGTGGGGGTGGGGCAGGGCAGCCCCAGCATTTT.

This clone came up many times. Here the CDR3 omits its conserved ending phenylalanine or tryptophan, so a read error is the likely source. Written as DNA, the CDR3 is TGCAGTGCTAGAGACTCACTCCTACCCTACAATGAGCAGTTCGTC. Its protein product is CSARDSLLPYNEQFV. The chain is built from TRBV20-1 and TRBJ2-1, with D unresolved. The CDR3 consists of 15 residues. In germline, CDR1 is DFQATT, CDR2 SNEGSKA (reference sequence). V was clipped by 0 bases and J by 2 bases, with 11 bases between them.

V and J are TRBV3-1 and TRBJ1-5; D might be TRBD1 (6 bases). This CDR3 is 16 amino acids long. V lost 3 bases to trimming and J lost 7 bases, with 19 bases between them. CDR1 LGHDT and CDR2 YNNKEL come from the germline V gene (reference sequence). The CDR3: CASSQESGGLVQPQHF. The CDR3 nucleotides are TGTGCCAGCAGCCAGGAGAGTGGGGGCCTGGTGCAGCCCCAGCATTTT.

This clone was observed many times. This sequence joins TRBV4-2 and TRBJ1-6, with 7 positions matching TRBD1. This CDR3 contains 20 residues. Germline V gene lookup returns CDR1 LGHNA and CDR2 YNFKEQ. The J segment lost 0 bases and the V segment lost 1 base, leaving 12 bases of the junction unmatched. The CDR3 spells CASSQVPGQASSSYNSPLHF. For the CDR3, the DNA is TGTGCCAGCAGCCAAGTTCCAGGACAGGCCTCGAGCTCCTATAATTCACCCCTCCACTTT.